The sequence of this TCR beta chain was determined in a study of shared clonotypes between healthy human individuals. Some clones are missing from TCRdb's copy, which holds only in-frame ones; the method was immunoSEQ multiplex PCR. Of some 1.1 million clones in the sample, approximately 80% were seen once. The CDR3 runs 12 residues. The germline gives CDR1 SGHKS, CDR2 YYEKEE (reference sequence). The ends lost 3 bases at V and 8 bases at J; junction bases unmatched: 3. Healthy HIV-negative adults with no recent acute infections or vaccinations were recruited as donors. The sequence was collected from a man between 18 and 35 years old in good health. Some clones in this sample may be carry-over from other donors' samples. This chain uses TRBV5-5 with TRBJ1-2; 8 bases line up with TRBD1. Material for sequencing was memory CD4+ T cells from PBMCs. Specified subset: CD45RA-negative fraction. CDR3 nucleotides: TGTGCCAGCAGCTCAGGACAGGGCGGCTACACCTTC. It codes for CASSSGQGGYTF.